These T cell receptor beta chains were read from a single sample in a study of blood T cell repertoires in COVID-19. Sequenced by immunoSEQ multiplex PCR; TCRdb stores in-frame clones only, minus some. Of roughly 220,000 clones listed, approximately 78% are singletons. The sample consisted of peripheral blood. All receptors come from a woman of 80 years or more with COVID-19, enrolled during active disease. Each CDR3 is given with its conserved first and last residue. A D gene is named only where the DNA matches it firmly. Some rows mark clone size as missing; the rest say once, few, many or name a class of expanded clone.

TRBJ1-3 | NA | NA | TRBV9 | TGTGCCAGCAGCGTAGGAGGGGGACATCTCTCAGGGGATGGAAACACCATATATTTT | CASSVGGGHLSGDGNTIYF
TRBJ1-6 | NA | NA | TRBV10-3 | TGTGCCATCAGTGAGTCGATGAGCGGGAATTCACCCCTCCACTTT | CAISESMSGNSPLHF
TRBJ2-1 | TRBD2 | NA | TRBV30 | TGTGCCTGGAGTGGGGGGGGGTCTCCCTACAATGAGCAGTTCTTC | CAWSGGGSPYNEQFF
TRBJ2-7 | NA | once | TRBV2 | TGTGCCAGCAGACAGGGTACCTACGAGCAGTACTTC | CASRQGTYEQYF
TRBJ1-1 | TRBD1 | NA | TRBV19 | TGTGCCAGTCAGGGGGCCCGGATCACTGAAGCTTTCTTT | CASQGARITEAFF
TRBJ2-3 | TRBD2 | few | TRBV7-2 | TGTGCCAGCACCCTGGGACTAGCAACAGATACGCAGTATTTT | CASTLGLATDTQYF
TRBJ2-1 | TRBD2 | NA | TRBV3-1/TRBV3-2 | TGTGCCAGCAGCCAAGAGAGCGGGAGACAAACCAAGCGGTTCTTC | CASSQESGRQTKRFF
TRBJ2-7 | TRBD1 | NA | TRBV29-1 | TGCAGCGTCAGACAGGGGGTCGAGCAGTACTTC | CSVRQGVEQYF
TRBJ2-3 | TRBD2 | few | TRBV19 | TGTGCCAGTAGTATAGACCGGTCTAGCGGGGGCCGAAGCACAGATACGCAGTATTTT | CASSIDRSSGGRSTDTQYF
TRBJ2-1 | TRBD1 | NA | TRBV7-3 | TGTGCCAGCAGCACTGACAGGGCCTCCTACAATGAGCAGTTCTTC | CASSTDRASYNEQFF
TRBJ2-3 | NA | NA | TRBV11-3 | TGTGCCAGCAGCTCAGGGGCTGGCGGCTTGGCAGATACGCAGTATTTT | CASSSGAGGLADTQYF
TRBJ1-5 | NA | NA | TRBV28 | TGTGCCAGCAGCGGCCCTCAGGGGAGCAATCAGCCCCAGCATTTT | CASSGPQGSNQPQHF
TRBJ1-2 | TRBD1 | NA | TRBV6-5 | TGTGCCAGCAGTAACAGGGGTTCTGGCTACACCTTC | CASSNRGSGYTF